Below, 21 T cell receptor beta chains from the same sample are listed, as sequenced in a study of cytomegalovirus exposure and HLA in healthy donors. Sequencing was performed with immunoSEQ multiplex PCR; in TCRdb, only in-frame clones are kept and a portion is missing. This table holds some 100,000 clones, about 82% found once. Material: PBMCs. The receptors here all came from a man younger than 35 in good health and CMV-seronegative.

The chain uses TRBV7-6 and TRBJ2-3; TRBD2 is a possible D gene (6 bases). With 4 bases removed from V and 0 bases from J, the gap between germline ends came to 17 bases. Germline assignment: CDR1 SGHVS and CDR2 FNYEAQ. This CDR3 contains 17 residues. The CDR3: CASSSKGTAASTDTQYF. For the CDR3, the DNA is TGTGCCAGCAGCTCAAAAGGGACTGCCGCGAGCACAGATACGCAGTATTTT.

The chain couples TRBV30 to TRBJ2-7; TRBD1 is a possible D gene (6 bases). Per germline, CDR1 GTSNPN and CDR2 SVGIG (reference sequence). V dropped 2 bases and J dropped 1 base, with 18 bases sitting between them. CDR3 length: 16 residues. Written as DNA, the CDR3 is TGTGCCTGGAGTCGGGACACCTTTTACATTTCCTACGAGCAGTACTTC. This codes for CAWSRDTFYISYEQYF.

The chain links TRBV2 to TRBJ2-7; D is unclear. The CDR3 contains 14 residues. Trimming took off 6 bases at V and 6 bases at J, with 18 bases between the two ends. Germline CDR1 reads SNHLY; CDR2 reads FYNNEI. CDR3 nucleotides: TGTGCCAGCAGAGTTGTCGTACCCCTAGGCGAGCAGTACTTC. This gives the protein CASRVVVPLGEQYF.

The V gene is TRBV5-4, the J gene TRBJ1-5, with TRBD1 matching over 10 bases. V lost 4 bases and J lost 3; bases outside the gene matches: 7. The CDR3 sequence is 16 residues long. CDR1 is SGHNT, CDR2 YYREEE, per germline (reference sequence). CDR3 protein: CASSTRQGAINQPQHF. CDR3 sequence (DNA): TGTGCCAGCAGCACCCGACAGGGGGCTATCAATCAGCCCCAGCATTTT.

CDR3 region: CSVEDDPSLSGRNDEQFF. The CDR3 DNA is TGCAGCGTTGAAGATGACCCCTCTTTGAGCGGGAGGAACGATGAGCAGTTCTTC. The chain couples TRBV29-1 to TRBJ2-1, with TRBD2 identical over 9 bases. Germline V gene sequence: CDR1 SQVTM, CDR2 ANQGSEA. This CDR3 has 18 residues. V dropped 0 bases and J dropped 8; count of bases not matched to a gene: 17.

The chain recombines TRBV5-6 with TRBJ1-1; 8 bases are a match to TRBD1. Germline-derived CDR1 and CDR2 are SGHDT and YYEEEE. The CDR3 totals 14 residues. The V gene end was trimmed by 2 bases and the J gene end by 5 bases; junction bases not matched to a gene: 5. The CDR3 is CASSFLRTGTEAFF. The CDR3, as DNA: TGTGCCAGCAGCTTCCTAAGGACAGGGACTGAAGCTTTCTTT. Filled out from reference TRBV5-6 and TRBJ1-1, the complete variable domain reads DAGVTQSPTHLIKTRGQQVTLRCSPKSGHDTVSWYQQALGQGPQFIFQYYEEEERQRGNFPDRFSGHQFPNYSSELNVNALLLGDSALYLCASSFLRTGTEAFFGQGTRLTVV.

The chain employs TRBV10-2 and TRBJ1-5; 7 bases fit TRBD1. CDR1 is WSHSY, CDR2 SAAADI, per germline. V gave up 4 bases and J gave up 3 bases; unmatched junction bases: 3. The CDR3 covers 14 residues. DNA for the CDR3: TGCGCCAGCAGTGGGACAGGCATCAATCAGCCCCAGCATTTT. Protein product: CASSGTGINQPQHF.

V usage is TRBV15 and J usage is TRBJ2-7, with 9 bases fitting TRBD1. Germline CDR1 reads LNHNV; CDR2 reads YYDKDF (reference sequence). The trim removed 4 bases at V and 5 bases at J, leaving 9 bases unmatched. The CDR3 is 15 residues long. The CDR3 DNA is TGTGCCACCAGCACCGACCGGGACAGGGCCCACGAGCAGTACTTC. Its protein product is CATSTDRDRAHEQYF.

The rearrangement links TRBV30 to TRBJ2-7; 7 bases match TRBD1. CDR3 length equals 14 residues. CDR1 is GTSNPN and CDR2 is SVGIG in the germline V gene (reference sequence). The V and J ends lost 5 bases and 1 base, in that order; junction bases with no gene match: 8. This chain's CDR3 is CAWGTGTASYEQYF. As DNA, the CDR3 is TGTGCCTGGGGTACCGGGACAGCGTCCTACGAGCAGTACTTC.

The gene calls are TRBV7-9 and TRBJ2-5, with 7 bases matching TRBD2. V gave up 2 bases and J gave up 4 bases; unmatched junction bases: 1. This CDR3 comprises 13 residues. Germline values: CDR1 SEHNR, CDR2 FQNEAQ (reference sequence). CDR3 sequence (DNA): TGTGCCAGCAGCTTAAAGCGGGGAGAGACCCAGTACTTC. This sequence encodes CASSLKRGETQYF.

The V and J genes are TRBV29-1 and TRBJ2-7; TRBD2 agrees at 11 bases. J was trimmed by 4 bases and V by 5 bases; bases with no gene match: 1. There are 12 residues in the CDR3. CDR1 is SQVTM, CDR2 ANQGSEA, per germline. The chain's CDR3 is CSVTSGSYEQYF. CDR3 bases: TGCAGCGTTACTAGCGGGAGTTACGAGCAGTACTTC.

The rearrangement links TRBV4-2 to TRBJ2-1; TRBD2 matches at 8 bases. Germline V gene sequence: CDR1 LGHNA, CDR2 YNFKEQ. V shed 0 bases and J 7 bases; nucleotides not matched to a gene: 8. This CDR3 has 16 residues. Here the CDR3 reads CASSQDSAGVGNEQFF. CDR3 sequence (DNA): TGTGCCAGCAGCCAAGATTCAGCGGGAGTTGGTAATGAGCAGTTCTTC.

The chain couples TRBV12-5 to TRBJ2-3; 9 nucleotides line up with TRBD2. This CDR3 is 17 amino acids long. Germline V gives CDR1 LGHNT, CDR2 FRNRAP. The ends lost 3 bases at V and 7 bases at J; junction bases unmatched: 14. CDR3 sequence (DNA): TGTGCTAGTGGTTTACGCCTCGGCGGGGGGGCGGTAAATACGCAGTATTTT. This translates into CASGLRLGGGAVNTQYF.

CDR3 bases: TGTGCCAGCAGTCCCAGGGACAGGATACAAGAGACCCAGTACTTC. This translates into CASSPRDRIQETQYF. The V and J genes are TRBV27 and TRBJ2-5; 8 bases align to TRBD1. The length of the CDR3 is 15 residues. Germline trimming cut 5 bases from V and 2 bases from J; bases unmatched to any gene: 7. The germline V gene has CDR1 MNHEY and CDR2 SMNVEV (reference sequence).

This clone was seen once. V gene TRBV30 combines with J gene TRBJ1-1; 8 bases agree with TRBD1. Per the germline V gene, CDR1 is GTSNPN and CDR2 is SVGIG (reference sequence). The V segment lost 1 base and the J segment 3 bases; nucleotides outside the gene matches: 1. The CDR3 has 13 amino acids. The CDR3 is CAWSDRGDTEAFF. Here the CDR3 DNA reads TGTGCCTGGAGTGACAGGGGGGACACTGAAGCTTTCTTT.

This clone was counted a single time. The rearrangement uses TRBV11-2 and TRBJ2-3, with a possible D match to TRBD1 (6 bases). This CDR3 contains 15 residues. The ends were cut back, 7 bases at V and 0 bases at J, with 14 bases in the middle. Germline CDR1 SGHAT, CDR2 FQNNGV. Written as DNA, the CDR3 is TGTGCCAGCATGCTAGGACAGACTAGCACAGATACGCAGTATTTT. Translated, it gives CASMLGQTSTDTQYF.

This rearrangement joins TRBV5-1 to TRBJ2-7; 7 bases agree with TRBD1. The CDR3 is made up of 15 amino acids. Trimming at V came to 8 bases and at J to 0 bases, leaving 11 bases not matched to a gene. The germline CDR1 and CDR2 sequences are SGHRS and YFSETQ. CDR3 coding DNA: TGCGCCAGGACCCATGGGACAGCCAGCTCCTACGAGCAGTACTTC. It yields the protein CARTHGTASSYEQYF.

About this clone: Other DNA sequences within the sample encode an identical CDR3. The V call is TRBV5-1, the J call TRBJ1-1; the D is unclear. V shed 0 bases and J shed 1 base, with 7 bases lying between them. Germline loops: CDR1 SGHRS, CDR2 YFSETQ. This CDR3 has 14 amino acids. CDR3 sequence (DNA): TGCGCCAGCAGCTTGGGACAAGCGAACACTGAAGCTTTCTTT. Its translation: CASSLGQANTEAFF.

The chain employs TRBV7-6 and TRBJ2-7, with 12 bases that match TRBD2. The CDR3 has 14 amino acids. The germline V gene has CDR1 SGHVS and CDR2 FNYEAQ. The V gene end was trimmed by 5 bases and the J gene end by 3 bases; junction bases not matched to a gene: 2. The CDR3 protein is CASSPGLAGYEQYF. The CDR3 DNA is TGTGCCAGCAGCCCGGGACTAGCGGGCTACGAGCAGTACTTC.

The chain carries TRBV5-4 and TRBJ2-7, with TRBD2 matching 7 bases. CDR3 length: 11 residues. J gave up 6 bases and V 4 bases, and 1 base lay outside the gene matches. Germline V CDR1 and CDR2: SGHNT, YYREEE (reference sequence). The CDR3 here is CASSASGEQYF. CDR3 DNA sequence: TGTGCCAGCAGCGCTAGCGGCGAGCAGTACTTC.

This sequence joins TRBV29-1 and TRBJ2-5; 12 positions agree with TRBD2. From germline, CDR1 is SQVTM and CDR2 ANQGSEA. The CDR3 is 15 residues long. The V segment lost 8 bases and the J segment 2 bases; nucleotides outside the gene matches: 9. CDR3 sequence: CSIRTSGERQETQYF. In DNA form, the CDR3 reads TGCAGCATACGGACTAGCGGGGAAAGGCAAGAGACCCAGTACTTC.